A single sample gave rise to the 5 T cell receptor beta chains below, sequenced in a study of T cells after somatic rescue of genetic block. Sequencing was performed with immunoSEQ multiplex PCR; in TCRdb, only in-frame clones are kept and a portion is missing. The sample has tens of thousands of clones, about 87% seen once. Sequencing used peripheral blood mononuclear cells (PBMCs). These receptors came from a woman younger than 30.

The J gene is TRBJ1-2, the V gene TRBV2, with D hard to call. CDR3 length: 17 amino acids. V gave up 2 bases and J gave up 4 bases, with 20 bases separating them. Germline V gene data show CDR1 as SNHLY and CDR2 as FYNNEI. In nucleotides, the CDR3 is TGTGCCAGCAGTGAATTGTGGGCACCTTCAAGGAGCTATGGCTACACCTTC. This gives the protein CASSELWAPSRSYGYTF.

The chain couples TRBV28 to TRBJ1-2; D possibly corresponds to TRBD1 (5 bases). The CDR3 spans 16 residues. The V and J ends lost 6 bases and 0 bases respectively, with 17 bases between them. Looked up from germline, CDR1 is MDHEN and CDR2 is SYDVKM. The CDR3 sequence is CASSPPQGPTNYGYTF. The CDR3 region has the DNA TGTGCCAGCAGCCCCCCCCAGGGACCCACTAACTATGGCTACACCTTC.

The genes are TRBV5-5 and TRBJ1-2, with TRBD1 as a possible D gene (6 bases). Germline assignment: CDR1 SGHKS and CDR2 YYEKEE (reference sequence). The ends were cut back, 1 base at V and 7 bases at J, with 11 bases in the middle. This CDR3 is built from 13 residues. CDR3 protein: CASSLNRVGGYTF. The CDR3 coding sequence is TGTGCCAGCAGCTTGAACAGGGTGGGTGGCTACACCTTC.

This sequence joins TRBV4-3 and TRBJ1-2; tentative D call: TRBD1 (5 bases). From germline, CDR1 is LGHNA and CDR2 YSLEER. The CDR3 is made up of 17 amino acids. The ends were cut back, 1 base at V and 5 bases at J, with 20 bases in the middle. The chain's CDR3 is CASSQGGGGSAVYGYTF. In DNA form, the CDR3 reads TGCGCCAGCAGCCAAGGCGGCGGGGGGTCCGCCGTTTATGGCTACACCTTC.

The chain recombines TRBV4-3 with TRBJ1-2; 10 nucleotides match TRBD1. The J segment lost 4 bases and the V segment lost 0 bases, leaving 2 bases of the junction unmatched. CDR1 is LGHNA, CDR2 YSLEER, per germline. The CDR3 is 15 residues long. The CDR3 sequence is CASSQDWDRGYGYTF. CDR3 nucleotide sequence: TGCGCCAGCAGCCAAGACTGGGACAGGGGCTATGGCTACACCTTC.